This is a list of T cell receptor beta chains from one sample in a study of T-cell memory formation after mild COVID-19. TCRdb ran MiXCR on the 5' RACE reads and lists one entry per CDR3 protein. The sample contains about 340,000 distinct CDR3 sequences, 13% of which appear only once. What was sequenced was PBMCs or a T cell subset sorted from them (not recorded which). The receptors shown here come from a young man who had mild COVID-19 (a few samples of this study predate the infection). Cell type and time point are not known. CDR3s include the opening cysteine and the closing phenylalanine or tryptophan. The D gene is left open where the match is weak. The listing skips clone size in some rows; elsewhere it reads once, few, many or a size class.

- TRBJ1-4 few TRBV5-1 TGCGCCAGCAGCTTGGCGCTTTCGGCGAATGAAAAACTGTTTTTT CASSLALSANEKLFF
- TRBJ2-3 - TRBV9 TGTGCCAGCAGCGTTGGGTTCACAGATACGCAGTATTTT CASSVGFTDTQYF
- TRBJ2-7 - TRBV11-2 TGTGCCAGCAGCTCCGTCCCCTCCTACGAGCAGTACTTC CASSSVPSYEQYF
- TRBJ2-5 few TRBV7-9 TGTGCCAGCAGCCCCAATTCGGAGACCCAGTACTTC CASSPNSETQYF
- TRBJ1-1 - TRBV4-1 TGCGCCAGCAGCCAAGATATCGGCTTGGTTGAAGCTTTCTTT CASSQDIGLVEAFF
- TRBJ2-7 once TRBV15 TGTGCCACCAGCAGAGACCGATTGGATCATGATCAGTACTTC CATSRDRLDHDQYF
- TRBJ1-4 once TRBV6-1 TGTGCCAGCAGTGTTGATAGGTCGGTCGGGGGACAACTGTTTTTT CASSVDRSVGGQLFF
- TRBJ1-2 - TRBV6-5 TGTGCCAGCAGTCCCCGGGACGGGCTGGGCTACACCTTC CASSPRDGLGYTF
- TRBJ1-1 - TRBV6-5 TGTGCCAGCAGTTACTCGAAAGGGGCCATGAACACTGAAGCTTTCTTT CASSYSKGAMNTEAFF
- TRBJ2-3 - TRBV15 TGTGCCACCAGCACCCAACCCGGGGTCACAGATACGCAGTATTTT CATSTQPGVTDTQYF
TRBD1 TRBJ1-4 few TRBV20-1 TGCAGTGCCTACTACGCCGGGCAGGGGGCCGGTGAAAAACTGTTTTTT CSAYYAGQGAGEKLFF
- TRBJ2-3 many TRBV7-2 TGTGCCAGCACCCCTTTTTGGGGGGTGAGCACAGATACGCAGTATTTT CASTPFWGVSTDTQYF
TRBD2 TRBJ2-3 many TRBV5-1 TGCGCCAGCAGCTTGGAGACTAGCGGGGGCCCGGGGCATACGCAGTATTTT CASSLETSGGPGHTQYF
- TRBJ2-4 - TRBV5-1 TGCGCCAGCAGCTCAAGCCCAGTTGTCCGCCAAGTCGTAGCCAAAAACATTCAGTACTTC CASSSSPVVRQVVAKNIQYF
- TRBJ1-2 - TRBV20-1 TGCAGTGCTAGCCCTCACGGTCCTTATGGCTACACCTTC CSASPHGPYGYTF
- TRBJ2-3 - TRBV15 TGTGCCACCAGCAGAGTTAACCCAGATACGCAGTATTTT CATSRVNPDTQYF
- TRBJ2-4 - TRBV6-6 TGTGCCAGCAGTTACTCGATGAGGGACGTCGGCAAAAACATTCAGTACTTC CASSYSMRDVGKNIQYF
- TRBJ2-7 - TRBV27 TGTGCCAGCGGCCGGGATACGTCCTACGAGCAGTACTTC CASGRDTSYEQYF
- TRBJ2-1 few TRBV5-1 TGCGCCAGCAGCTTGAGGGGGTATAGCTCCTACAATGAGCAGTTCTTC CASSLRGYSSYNEQFF
- TRBJ2-7 many TRBV27 TGTGCCAGCAGTCCTAGCCGGACAAGCTACGAGCAGTACTTC CASSPSRTSYEQYF